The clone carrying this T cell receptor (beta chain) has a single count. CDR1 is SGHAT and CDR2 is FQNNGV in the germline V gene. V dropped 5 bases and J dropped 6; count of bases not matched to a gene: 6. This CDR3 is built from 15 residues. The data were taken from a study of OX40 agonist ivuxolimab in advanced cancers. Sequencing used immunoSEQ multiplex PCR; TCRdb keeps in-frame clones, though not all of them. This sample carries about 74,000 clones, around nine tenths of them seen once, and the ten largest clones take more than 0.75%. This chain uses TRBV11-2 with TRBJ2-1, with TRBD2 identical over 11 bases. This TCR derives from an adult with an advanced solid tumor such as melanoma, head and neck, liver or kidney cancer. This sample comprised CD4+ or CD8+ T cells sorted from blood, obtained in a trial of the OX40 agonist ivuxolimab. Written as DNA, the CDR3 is TGTGCCAGCAGCGTTAGCGGGAGGGCCGGCAATGAGCAGTTCTTC. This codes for CASSVSGRAGNEQFF.